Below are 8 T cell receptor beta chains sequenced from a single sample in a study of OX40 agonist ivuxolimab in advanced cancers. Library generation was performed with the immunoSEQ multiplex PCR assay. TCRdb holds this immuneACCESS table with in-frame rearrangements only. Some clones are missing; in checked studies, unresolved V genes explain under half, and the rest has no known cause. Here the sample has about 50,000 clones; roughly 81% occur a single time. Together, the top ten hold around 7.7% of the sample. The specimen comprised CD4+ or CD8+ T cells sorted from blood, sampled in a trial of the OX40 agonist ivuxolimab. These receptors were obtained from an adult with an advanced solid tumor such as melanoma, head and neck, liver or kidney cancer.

The CDR3, as DNA: TGTGCCAGCAGCTCCAAGCGAGGGGAGACTAACACCGGGGAGCTGTTTTTT. This gives the protein CASSSKRGETNTGELFF. The chain couples TRBV7-7 to TRBJ2-2; the D gene could be TRBD1 or TRBD2 (5 bases each). The germline CDR1 and CDR2 sequences are SSHAT and FNYEAQ (reference sequence). CDR3 size: 17 residues. V dropped 4 bases and J dropped 2 bases, with 17 bases sitting between them.

The CDR3 here is CASSWTSDSYEQYF. The CDR3 bases are TGTGCCAGCAGTTGGACTAGCGACTCCTACGAGCAGTACTTC. The chain recombines TRBV6-5 with TRBJ2-7, with 9 bases fitting TRBD2. CDR1 is MNHEY and CDR2 is SVGAGI in the germline V gene. The CDR3 length is 14 residues. Germline trimming cut 4 bases from V and 0 bases from J; bases unmatched to any gene: 1.

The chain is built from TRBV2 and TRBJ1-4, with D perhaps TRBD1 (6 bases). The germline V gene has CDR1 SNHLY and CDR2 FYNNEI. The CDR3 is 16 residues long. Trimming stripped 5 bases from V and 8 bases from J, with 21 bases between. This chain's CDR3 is CASSSEPGTIGEKLFF. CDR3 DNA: TGTGCCAGCAGTTCGGAGCCCGGGACAATAGGGGAAAAACTGTTTTTT.

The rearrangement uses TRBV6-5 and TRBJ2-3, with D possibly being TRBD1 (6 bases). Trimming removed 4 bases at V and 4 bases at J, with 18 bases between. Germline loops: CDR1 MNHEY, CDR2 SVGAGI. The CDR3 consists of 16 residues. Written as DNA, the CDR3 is TGTGCCAGCAGTTCCCCCCGGGACAAAGAATCAGATACGCAGTATTTT. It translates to CASSSPRDKESDTQYF.

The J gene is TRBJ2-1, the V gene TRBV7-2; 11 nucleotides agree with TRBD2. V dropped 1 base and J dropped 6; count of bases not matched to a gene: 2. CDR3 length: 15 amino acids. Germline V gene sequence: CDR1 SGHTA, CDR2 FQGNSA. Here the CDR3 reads CASSLGLAGLNEQFF. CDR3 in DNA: TGTGCCAGCAGCTTAGGACTAGCGGGACTCAATGAGCAGTTCTTC.

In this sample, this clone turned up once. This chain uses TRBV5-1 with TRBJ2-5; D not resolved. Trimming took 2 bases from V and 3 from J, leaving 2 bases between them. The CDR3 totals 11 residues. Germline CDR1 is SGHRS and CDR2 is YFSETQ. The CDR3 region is CASSFEETQYF. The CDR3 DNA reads TGCGCCAGCAGCTTCGAAGAGACCCAGTACTTC.

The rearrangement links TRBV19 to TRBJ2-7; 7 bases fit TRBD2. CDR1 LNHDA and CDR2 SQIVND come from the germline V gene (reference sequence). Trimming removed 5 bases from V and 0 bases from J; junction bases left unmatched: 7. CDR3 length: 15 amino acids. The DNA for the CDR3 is TGTGCCAGTAGTTACGGGGGGACCCTCTCCTACGAGCAGTACTTC. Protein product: CASSYGGTLSYEQYF.

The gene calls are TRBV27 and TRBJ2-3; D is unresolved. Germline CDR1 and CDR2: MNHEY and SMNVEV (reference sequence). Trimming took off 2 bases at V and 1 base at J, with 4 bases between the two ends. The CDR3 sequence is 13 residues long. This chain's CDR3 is CASSLVGTDTQYF. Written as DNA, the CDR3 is TGTGCCAGCAGTTTAGTAGGCACAGATACGCAGTATTTT.